The 24 T cell receptor beta chains in this list originate from one sample, sequenced in a study of T cell changes during pregnancy in multiple sclerosis. TCRdb's copy holds only in-frame clones and misses some; the assay was immunoSEQ multiplex PCR. The data contain roughly 38,000 clones, 88% of them singletons. Source: CD8+ T cells from peripheral blood mononuclear cells, taken in the third trimester of pregnancy. Receptor source: a female donor with multiple sclerosis, enrolled in a pregnancy study.

This chain connects TRBV6-6 to TRBJ1-1; D may be TRBD1 (6 bases). CDR1 and CDR2 (germline): MNHNY, SVGAGI (reference sequence). The V end was cut by 4 bases, the J end by 4 bases, with 13 bases between. The CDR3 is 14 amino acids. CDR3 sequence reads: CASSSPGDGTEAFF. The CDR3 DNA is TGTGCCAGCAGTTCCCCAGGGGATGGCACTGAAGCTTTCTTT.

This chain connects TRBV2 to TRBJ2-1; tentative D call: TRBD2 (5 bases). The CDR3 is made up of 13 amino acids. Germline loops: CDR1 SNHLY, CDR2 FYNNEI. The V gene lost 7 bases and the J gene lost 10 bases, with 17 bases spanning the gap. The CDR3: CASTGLAFWEQFF. The CDR3 bases are TGTGCCAGCACCGGGCTAGCCTTTTGGGAGCAGTTCTTC.

The chain has TRBV30 and TRBJ1-3, with D uncertain. Looked up from germline, CDR1 is GTSNPN and CDR2 is SVGIG (reference sequence). CDR3 length: 14 residues. V lost 6 bases and J lost 0, with 12 bases in between. The CDR3 sequence is CACQTGFSGNTIYF. CDR3 bases: TGTGCCTGCCAAACGGGGTTCTCTGGAAACACCATATATTTT.

The chain is built from TRBV2 and TRBJ2-4, with D possibly being TRBD1 (5 bases). Germline CDR1 and CDR2: SNHLY and FYNNEI. Trimming shortened V by 11 bases and J by 4 bases, and 12 bases separated the two germline ends. This CDR3 has 12 residues. CDR3 sequence (DNA): TGTGCCGCACAGGTAGAGAAAAACATTCAGTACTTC. Amino acids: CAAQVEKNIQYF. The variable domain in full, with the rest retrieved from reference TRBV2 and TRBJ2-4, is EPEVTQTPSHQVTQMGQEVILRCVPISNHLYFYWYRQILGQKVEFLVSFYNNEISEKSEIFDDQFSVERPDGSNFTLKIRSTKLEDSAMYFCAAQVEKNIQYFGAGTRLSVL.

The chain combines TRBV28 with TRBJ1-5; D possibly corresponds to TRBD1 (5 bases). The CDR3 covers 17 residues. From germline, CDR1 is MDHEN and CDR2 SYDVKM. V gave up 7 bases and J gave up 2 bases, with 21 bases separating them. The DNA of the CDR3 is TGTGCCAGCACACTGGGGGGATATCGATGGGGCAATCAGCCCCAGCATTTT. Protein product: CASTLGGYRWGNQPQHF.

This chain links TRBV4-3 with TRBJ2-1; 9 bases fit TRBD1. Germline CDR1 reads LGHNA; CDR2 reads YSLEER. There are 15 residues in the CDR3. The ends lost 0 bases at V and 6 bases at J; junction bases unmatched: 3. In DNA, the CDR3 is TGCGCCAGCAGCCAAGATTTGGGACAGGGCAATGAGCAGTTCTTC. Translated: CASSQDLGQGNEQFF.

This chain uses TRBV27 with TRBJ2-6, with 13 bases fitting TRBD2. CDR1 is MNHEY, CDR2 SMNVEV, per germline (reference sequence). The CDR3 loop spans 21 amino acids. Trimming at V came to 5 bases and at J to 0 bases, leaving 13 bases not matched to a gene. Here the CDR3 reads CASSPRSGTSGKLSGANVLTF. The DNA of the CDR3 is TGTGCCAGCAGTCCTCGATCCGGGACTAGCGGGAAGCTCTCTGGGGCCAACGTCCTGACTTTC.

This chain connects TRBV7-9 to TRBJ1-2; D is perhaps TRBD1 (6 bases). The CDR3 covers 14 residues. V was trimmed by 5 bases and J by 6 bases, leaving 16 bases between them. Germline V CDR1 and CDR2: SEHNR, FQNEAQ (reference sequence). The CDR3: CASSPGGTWNGYTF. The CDR3 coding sequence is TGTGCCAGCAGCCCCGGGGGGACATGGAATGGCTACACCTTC. Combining the CDR3 with reference TRBV7-9 and TRBJ1-2 gives the whole variable domain DTGVSQNPRHKITKRGQNVTFRCDPISEHNRLYWYRQTLGQGPEFLTYFQNEAQLEKSRLLSDRFSAERPKGSFSTLEIQRTEQGDSAMYLCASSPGGTWNGYTFGSGTRLTVV.

The chain uses TRBV4-1 and TRBJ1-1; 8 positions agree with TRBD1. Germline V CDR1 and CDR2: MGHRA, YSYEKL. This CDR3 spans 14 amino acids. With V trimmed by 4 bases and J by 5 bases, 6 bases remained unmatched. As DNA, the CDR3 is TGCGCCAGCAGCCCAACAGGGGGGCAGACTGAAGCTTTCTTT. It is translated as CASSPTGGQTEAFF.

V and J are TRBV9 and TRBJ2-1; 10 bases fit TRBD2. Looked up from germline, CDR1 is SGDLS and CDR2 is YYNGEE. There are 17 residues in the CDR3. J gave up 2 bases and V 5 bases, and 10 bases lay outside the gene matches. CDR3 coding DNA: TGTGCCAGCAGTGCTAGCGGGGGTTCGGAGGCCTACAATGAGCAGTTCTTC. It codes for CASSASGGSEAYNEQFF.

The table lists this clone with a few counts. CDR3 in amino acids: CASSQDLEGVQPQHF. CDR3 coding DNA: TGCGCCAGCAGCCAAGATTTAGAAGGGGTGCAGCCCCAGCATTTT. The chain has TRBV4-3 and TRBJ1-5; D possibly corresponds to TRBD1 (5 bases). V lost 0 bases and J 7 bases, leaving 13 bases between the germline ends. Germline loops: CDR1 LGHNA, CDR2 YSLEER. This CDR3 spans 15 amino acids.

V usage is TRBV4-1 and J usage is TRBJ2-1, with 8 nucleotides matching TRBD2. Trimming took 5 bases from V and 0 from J; bases not matched to a gene: 9. The CDR3 contains 17 residues. Germline V gene lookup returns CDR1 MGHRA and CDR2 YSYEKL. As DNA, the CDR3 is TGCGCCAGCAGCGCGAGACTAGCGCCGAGCTCCTACAATGAGCAGTTCTTC. It encodes CASSARLAPSSYNEQFF.

This chain uses TRBV11-2 with TRBJ2-7; TRBD2 aligns across 7 bases. CDR1 is SGHAT and CDR2 is FQNNGV in the germline V gene. J gave up 0 bases and V 2 bases, and 4 bases lay outside the gene matches. This CDR3 contains 15 residues. The CDR3 region is CASSLLPSGSYEQYF. The CDR3 nucleotides read TGTGCCAGCAGCTTACTGCCTAGCGGCTCCTACGAGCAGTACTTC. Full variable domain (missing parts from reference TRBV11-2 and TRBJ2-7): EAGVAQSPRYKIIEKRQSVAFWCNPISGHATLYWYQQILGQGPKLLIQFQNNGVVDDSQLPKDRFSAERLKGVDSTLKIQPAKLEDSAVYLCASSLLPSGSYEQYFGPGTRLTVT.

The chain carries TRBV7-9 and TRBJ1-1; TRBD1 might be the D (6 bases). In germline, CDR1 is SEHNR, CDR2 FQNEAQ (reference sequence). The germline V and J ends were trimmed by 3 bases and 4 bases, with 12 bases remaining between them. The CDR3 extends over 14 amino acids. The DNA for the CDR3 is TGTGCCAGCAGCTTTTCGACAGGACTCACTGAAGCTTTCTTT. Amino acid sequence: CASSFSTGLTEAFF.

V is TRBV2 and J is TRBJ1-2; D possibly corresponds to TRBD1 (5 bases). The CDR3 extends over 13 amino acids. CDR1 SNHLY and CDR2 FYNNEI come from the germline V gene. The germline V and J ends were trimmed by 6 bases and 3 bases, with 11 bases remaining between them. The CDR3 DNA reads TGTGCCAGCAGAAGGACATCTTACTATGGCTACACCTTC. It specifies CASRRTSYYGYTF.

The chain recombines TRBV10-3 with TRBJ2-1, with TRBD1 matching 7 bases. Germline V CDR1 and CDR2: ENHRY, SYGVKD. V dropped 6 bases and J dropped 8; count of bases not matched to a gene: 7. This CDR3 is 13 amino acids long. The CDR3 here is CAIRANRGYEQFF. Written as DNA, the CDR3 is TGTGCCATCAGGGCTAACAGGGGCTATGAGCAGTTCTTC.

CDR3 residues: CASSETSGTYDEQYF. DNA for the CDR3: TGTGCCAGCAGTGAAACTTCCGGGACATATGACGAGCAGTACTTC. This chain uses TRBV6-1 with TRBJ2-7, with D possibly being TRBD1 (6 bases). The germline CDR1 and CDR2 sequences are MNHNS and SASEGT. The CDR3 covers 15 residues. V gave up 2 bases and J gave up 5 bases, with 16 bases separating them.

The V call is TRBV19, the J call TRBJ1-1, with a tentative D call TRBD1 (5 bases). CDR3 size: 12 residues. CDR1 is LNHDA and CDR2 is SQIVND in the germline V gene (reference sequence). V was cut by 4 bases and J by 10 bases, with 13 bases left in between. The CDR3 bases are TGTGCCAGTAGTACCGACAGACTCGGAGCTTTCTTT. This translates into CASSTDRLGAFF.

This chain uses TRBV6-1 with TRBJ1-4; possibly TRBD1 for D (5 bases). The germline V gene encodes CDR1 MNHNS and CDR2 SASEGT. V lost 5 bases to trimming and J lost 5 bases, with 15 bases between them. The CDR3 sequence is 15 residues long. CDR3 sequence (DNA): TGTGCCAGCAGTCACAAACAGGAGGGCAATGAAAAACTGTTTTTT. Translated, it gives CASSHKQEGNEKLFF.

This chain links TRBV6-5 with TRBJ2-1, with TRBD1 matching over 8 bases. The CDR3 runs to 14 residues. CDR1 and CDR2 from the germline V gene are MNHEY and SVGAGI. V lost 0 bases to trimming and J lost 6 bases; unmatched junction nucleotides: 1. Here the CDR3 DNA reads TGTGCCAGCAGTTACTCCGGGACAGGCAATGAGCAGTTCTTC. This translates into CASSYSGTGNEQFF.

About this clone: The junction does not match germline at one end; this may be a read error. CDR3 sequence (DNA): TGTGCCAGCAGTTATGGGGACTACTCCTACGAGCAGCACTTC. Amino acids: CASSYGDYSYEQHF. This rearrangement joins TRBV6-5 to TRBJ2-7, with 7 nucleotides matching TRBD2. The CDR3 is made up of 14 amino acids. The V gene's germline CDR1 is MNHEY and CDR2 SVGAGI.

This clone occurred once. V is TRBV6-5 and J is TRBJ1-2; D is undetermined. V was cut by 2 bases and J by 2 bases, with 12 bases left in between. The germline V gene encodes CDR1 MNHEY and CDR2 SVGAGI. The CDR3 loop spans 15 amino acids. The CDR3 is CASSYIDERNYGYTF. CDR3 nucleotide sequence: TGTGCCAGCAGTTACATAGATGAGAGAAACTATGGCTACACCTTC.

The rearrangement joins TRBV6-6 to TRBJ1-1, with 9 bases lining up with TRBD1. The V gene end was trimmed by 6 bases and the J gene end by 5 bases; junction bases not matched to a gene: 7. The CDR3 is made up of 14 amino acids. The germline V gene encodes CDR1 MNHNY and CDR2 SVGAGI (reference sequence). In DNA form, the CDR3 reads TGTGCCAGCAGACCACAGGGGGCGCGAACTGAAGCTTTCTTT. It codes for CASRPQGARTEAFF.

The chain joins TRBV7-2 to TRBJ2-1; 8 bases fit TRBD2. J gave up 8 bases and V 1 base, and 7 bases lay outside the gene matches. The germline V gene encodes CDR1 SGHTA and CDR2 FQGNSA. This CDR3 is 15 amino acids long. The CDR3 region has the DNA TGTGCCAGCAGCTTAGACCAGCGGGGGTGGGATGAGCAGTTCTTC. Translating it yields CASSLDQRGWDEQFF.